A single sample is the source of the 15 T cell receptor beta chains below, sequenced in a study of T cell responses to AZD1222 COVID-19 vaccine. The protocol was immunoSEQ multiplex PCR, while the TCRdb copy is restricted to in-frame clones and leaves out a portion. The data show 150,000 or so clones, roughly nine tenths seen once. Here the sequenced sample was peripheral blood, taken after recovery from COVID-19. The receptors derive from an adult who had recovered from COVID-19.

The chain links TRBV24-1 to TRBJ2-3; 7 bases fit TRBD1. Germline V CDR1 and CDR2: KGHDR, SFDVKD. V gave up 5 bases and J gave up 3 bases; unmatched junction bases: 7. This CDR3 region has 15 residues. The CDR3 region is CATSGRTGGTDTQYF. CDR3 nucleotide sequence: TGTGCCACCAGTGGGAGGACAGGTGGAACAGATACGCAGTATTTT.

The V call is TRBV5-1, the J call TRBJ2-7, with 7 bases aligning to TRBD1. V trimming: 0 bases; J trimming: 7 bases; junction bases outside the gene matches: 10. The CDR3 consists of 15 residues. Germline lookup yields CDR1 SGHRS and CDR2 YFSETQ. DNA of the CDR3: TGCGCCAGCAGCTTGGCCGAGGGGGCCCTCAGAGAGCAGTACTTC. Encoded protein: CASSLAEGALREQYF.

The V and J genes are TRBV11-2 and TRBJ2-1; TRBD2 agrees at 10 bases. CDR3 size: 15 residues. CDR1 and CDR2 (germline): SGHAT, FQNNGV. The V gene end was trimmed by 5 bases and the J gene end by 2 bases; junction bases not matched to a gene: 3. CDR3 sequence reads: CASSRSGRAYNEQFF. CDR3 coding DNA: TGTGCCAGCAGCCGAAGCGGGAGGGCCTACAATGAGCAGTTCTTC.

The chain recombines TRBV6-5 with TRBJ2-1; TRBD1 is a possible D gene (6 bases). CDR3 size: 16 residues. Trimming stripped 0 bases from V and 1 base from J, with 10 bases between. The V gene's germline CDR1 is MNHEY and CDR2 SVGAGI. The CDR3 region is CASSYSGQISYNEQFF. DNA of the CDR3: TGTGCCAGCAGTTACTCAGGACAGATTTCCTACAATGAGCAGTTCTTC.

The chain is built from TRBV4-2 and TRBJ2-7; 7 bases match TRBD1. V gave up 4 bases and J gave up 0 bases; unmatched junction bases: 3. Germline V gene sequence: CDR1 LGHNA, CDR2 YNFKEQ. The CDR3 runs 14 residues. CDR3: CASSRDRLSYEQYF. CDR3 bases: TGTGCCAGCAGCCGGGACAGACTCTCCTACGAGCAGTACTTC.

J is TRBJ2-3 and V is TRBV2; D perhaps matches TRBD2 (5 bases). V dropped 6 bases and J dropped 5 bases, with 9 bases sitting between them. The CDR3 runs to 12 residues. Germline loops: CDR1 SNHLY, CDR2 FYNNEI. The CDR3 DNA sequence: TGTGCCAGCAGGCGGGTTCAAGATACGCAGTATTTT. Translated: CASRRVQDTQYF.

The chain is built from TRBV5-1 and TRBJ2-4; 7 bases map to TRBD2. Trimming took 4 bases from V and 1 from J; bases not matched to a gene: 5. The germline V gene encodes CDR1 SGHRS and CDR2 YFSETQ. The CDR3 extends over 15 amino acids. CDR3 residues: CASSDGEGAKNIQYF. CDR3 nucleotide sequence: TGCGCCAGCAGCGATGGGGAGGGGGCCAAAAACATTCAGTACTTC.

This chain uses TRBV21-1 with TRBJ1-2. TRBV21-1 is recorded as a pseudogene. The CDR3 runs 18 residues. In nucleotides, the CDR3 is TGTGCCAGCAGCCCCCGGGCCCTAGGGCCTCTGCATAACTATGGCTACACCTTC. Translating gives CASSPRALGPLHNYGYTF.

The V and J genes are TRBV27 and TRBJ1-5; D gene uncertain. The germline V gene has CDR1 MNHEY and CDR2 SMNVEV (reference sequence). CDR3 length: 14 amino acids. V lost 5 bases and J lost 5, with 13 bases in between. The CDR3 nucleotides are TGTGCCAGCAGTCCGTTGGGCGGACATCAGCCCCAGCATTTT. Amino acid sequence: CASSPLGGHQPQHF.

This CDR3 is CASSLTSGSSYEQYF. The CDR3 DNA follows: TGTGCCAGCAGCTTAACTAGCGGCAGCTCCTACGAGCAGTACTTC. The chain uses TRBV7-2 and TRBJ2-7; 8 bases are a match to TRBD2. Germline CDR1 is SGHTA and CDR2 is FQGNSA. The CDR3 has 15 amino acids. V gave up 2 bases and J gave up 0 bases; unmatched junction bases: 3. Combining the CDR3 with reference TRBV7-2 and TRBJ2-7 gives the whole variable domain GAGVSQSPSNKVTEKGKDVELRCDPISGHTALYWYRQSLGQGLEFLIYFQGNSAPDKSGLPSDRFSAERTGGSVSTLTIQRTQQEDSAVYLCASSLTSGSSYEQYFGPGTRLTVT.

The genes are TRBV7-9 and TRBJ1-1, with no clear D. This CDR3 spans 14 amino acids. Germline assignment: CDR1 SEHNR and CDR2 FQNEAQ (reference sequence). V was shortened by 1 base and J by 5 bases, with 11 bases between the two germline ends. For the CDR3, the DNA is TGTGCCAGCAGCTTAGTGCGGGAGCGGACTGAAGCTTTCTTT. Protein: CASSLVRERTEAFF.

This chain joins TRBV6-5 and TRBJ1-1; D remains unclear. The V and J ends lost 2 bases and 11 bases respectively, with 12 bases between them. The CDR3 spans 12 residues. CDR1 MNHEY and CDR2 SVGAGI come from the germline V gene. CDR3 sequence (DNA): TGTGCCAGCAGTTACCCGACGGGCGCGGCTTTCTTT. It encodes CASSYPTGAAFF.

CDR3 residues: CASSWSSGNTIYF. DNA of the CDR3: TGTGCCAGCAGTTGGAGCTCTGGAAACACCATATATTTT. The rearrangement links TRBV12-3 or TRBV12-4 to TRBJ1-3, with D unresolved. The CDR3 has 13 residues. The V gene lost 4 bases and the J gene lost 0 bases, with 4 bases spanning the gap.

The rearrangement links TRBV28 to TRBJ1-3, with D possibly being TRBD1 (5 bases). This CDR3 is built from 14 residues. Germline V gene sequence: CDR1 MDHEN, CDR2 SYDVKM. V lost 3 bases and J 3 bases, leaving 9 bases between the germline ends. In DNA, the CDR3 is TGTGCCAGCAGTTTGGGGGGATTTGGAAACACCATATATTTT. Protein product: CASSLGGFGNTIYF.

CDR3: CASSLYTRGQPQHF. The CDR3 coding sequence is TGTGCCAGCAGTCTTTATACCCGCGGACAGCCCCAGCATTTT. The V and J genes are TRBV27 and TRBJ1-5, with D hard to call. CDR1 and CDR2 from the germline V gene are MNHEY and SMNVEV (reference sequence). The CDR3 runs 14 residues. Trimming left V 5 bases short and J 7 bases short, with 15 bases between.